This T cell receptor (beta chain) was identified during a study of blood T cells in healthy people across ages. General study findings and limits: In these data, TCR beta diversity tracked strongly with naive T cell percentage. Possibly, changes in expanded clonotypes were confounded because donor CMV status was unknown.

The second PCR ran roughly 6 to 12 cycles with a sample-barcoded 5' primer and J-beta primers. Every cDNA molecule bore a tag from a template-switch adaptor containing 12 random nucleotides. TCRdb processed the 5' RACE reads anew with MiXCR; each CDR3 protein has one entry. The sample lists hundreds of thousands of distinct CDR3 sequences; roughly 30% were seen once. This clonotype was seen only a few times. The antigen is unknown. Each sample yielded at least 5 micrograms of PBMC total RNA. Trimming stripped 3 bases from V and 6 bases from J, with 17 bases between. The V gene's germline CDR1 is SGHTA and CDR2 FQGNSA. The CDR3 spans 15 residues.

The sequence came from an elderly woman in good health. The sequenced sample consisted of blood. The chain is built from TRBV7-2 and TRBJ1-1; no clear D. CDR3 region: CASSFLVGLNSEAFF. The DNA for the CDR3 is TGTGCCAGCAGCTTCCTAGTTGGGCTAAATTCTGAAGCTTTCTTT.